The 17 T cell receptor beta chains below come from one sample, sequenced in a study of T-cell reconstitution after alpha-beta-depleted transplantation in children. Preparation of the TCRbeta library used unique molecular identifiers. MiXCR, run by TCRdb on the PCR reads, gives a single entry per CDR3 protein. There are about 16,000 distinct CDR3 sequences in the sample; about 7.7% occur only once, and 36% lies in the top ten. Sequencing was performed on PBMCs, mostly from graft donor cells, taken 60 days after TCRalphabeta/CD19-depleted stem cell transplant. The origin of the receptors is a boy less than two years old who had a stem cell transplant for Wiskott-Aldrich syndrome, so the T cells may come from the graft donor.

This clonotype was counted only a few times. The CDR3 sequence: CASSFRGWTNHNEQFF. CDR3 coding DNA: TGTGCCAGCAGTTTTAGGGGGTGGACTAACCACAATGAGCAGTTCTTC. This sequence joins TRBV27 and TRBJ2-1, with D tentatively TRBD1 or TRBD2 (6 bases each). V was shortened by 3 bases and J by 5 bases, with 17 bases between the two germline ends. The germline V gene encodes CDR1 MNHEY and CDR2 SMNVEV (reference sequence). The CDR3 is 16 amino acids.

The table lists this clonotype with many counts. The chain couples TRBV12-3 or TRBV12-4 to TRBJ2-3; 7 nucleotides line up with TRBD2. The CDR3 spans 13 residues. Trimming took 7 bases from V and 11 from J; bases not matched to a gene: 12. CDR3 residues: CASIRTGREEQYF. DNA of the CDR3: TGTGCCAGCATCCGTACAGGACGGGAGGAGCAGTATTTT.

This clonotype occurred a few times. The chain couples TRBV19 to TRBJ2-1; D is unresolved. This CDR3 contains 16 residues. V dropped 2 bases and J dropped 0 bases, with 11 bases sitting between them. Germline CDR1 is LNHDA and CDR2 is SQIVND (reference sequence). The CDR3 region is CASSIPRLGSYNEQFF. Here the CDR3 DNA reads TGTGCCAGTAGTATACCGAGACTGGGCTCCTACAATGAGCAGTTCTTC.

The table lists this clonotype with many counts. The chain combines TRBV6-1 with TRBJ2-7; 8 bases are shared with TRBD1. Trimming removed 6 bases from V and 7 bases from J; junction bases left unmatched: 14. The CDR3 sequence is 15 residues long. Germline lookup yields CDR1 MNHNS and CDR2 SASEGT. The CDR3 nucleotides are TGTGCCAGCAGCAGGGGGCAGGGATGGATGGGAGAGCAGTACTTC. This encodes CASSRGQGWMGEQYF.

A few counts support this clonotype. The rearrangement joins TRBV20-1 to TRBJ2-7, with 12 bases identical to TRBD2. Germline CDR1 and CDR2: DFQATT and SNEGSKA (reference sequence). V lost 6 bases to trimming and J lost 1 base; unmatched junction nucleotides: 4. This CDR3 contains 14 residues. CDR3 residues: CSAKLAGGSYEQYF. The CDR3, as DNA: TGCAGTGCCAAACTAGCGGGAGGTTCCTACGAGCAGTACTTC.

By sample fraction, this clonotype is medium-sized. This chain uses TRBV7-2 with TRBJ1-1; no clear D. Germline V gene data show CDR1 as SGHTA and CDR2 as FQGNSA. The CDR3 extends over 15 amino acids. Trimming removed 3 bases from V and 2 bases from J, with 13 bases in between. In DNA form, the CDR3 reads TGTGCCAGCAGCTTGTTAAGTCTTGAAAACACTGAAGCTTTCTTT. Translating it yields CASSLLSLENTEAFF.

This clonotype was recorded at least ten times. At one end, the junction sequence differs from germline, possibly due to a read error. CDR3 bases: TGCGCCAGCCTTTCCATAAGCGGGGCGGAGATCTTC. It specifies CASLSISGAEIF. This rearrangement joins TRBV5-1 to TRBJ2-1; 7 bases line up with TRBD2. Germline V gene sequence: CDR1 SGHRS, CDR2 YFSETQ. The CDR3 runs to 12 residues. The full variable domain, rest sourced from reference TRBV5-1 and TRBJ2-1, is KAGVTQTPRYLIKTRGQQVTLSCSPISGHRSVSWYQQTPGQGLQFLFEYFSETQRNKGNFPGRFSGRQFSNSRSEMNVSTLELGDSALYLCASLSISGAEIFGPGTRLTVL.

The rearrangement links TRBV18 to TRBJ2-7, with D perhaps matching TRBD1 (5 bases). This CDR3 contains 18 residues. V lost 1 base to trimming and J lost 2 bases, with 21 bases between them. Germline V gene lookup returns CDR1 KGHSH and CDR2 LQKENI. CDR3 loop: CASSPLSGAVGFTYEQYF. The CDR3 coding sequence is TGTGCCAGCTCACCACTCTCTGGGGCAGTGGGATTCACCTACGAGCAGTACTTC.

This clonotype turned up a few times. The gene calls are TRBV10-1 and TRBJ2-2; the D is unclear. This CDR3 is built from 12 residues. Germline V lookup: CDR1 WNHNN, CDR2 SYGVQD (reference sequence). Deletions cut 5 bases from V and 0 bases from J, with 1 base between. CDR3 sequence: CASSTNTGELFF. CDR3 DNA: TGCGCCAGCAGTACGAACACCGGGGAGCTGTTTTTT.

This clonotype appeared many times. The V call is TRBV18, the J call TRBJ2-5; D is undetermined. Trimming removed 6 bases at V and 3 bases at J, with 5 bases between. This CDR3 has 11 residues. Germline values: CDR1 KGHSH, CDR2 LQKENI. The CDR3 protein is CASSVKETQYF. In DNA, the CDR3 is TGTGCCAGCTCGGTAAAAGAGACCCAGTACTTC.

There are many counts of this clonotype. The rearrangement links TRBV18 to TRBJ2-5, with D tentatively TRBD1 or TRBD2 (5 bases each). This CDR3 comprises 12 residues. The germline gives CDR1 KGHSH, CDR2 LQKENI. V lost 5 bases and J 1 base, leaving 5 bases between the germline ends. The CDR3, as DNA: TGTGCCAGCTCAGGGGGCCAAGAGACCCAGTACTTC. This codes for CASSGGQETQYF.

The V and J genes are TRBV4-2 and TRBJ2-7; D might be TRBD1 or TRBD2, each matching 6 bases. The CDR3 is 14 residues long. Germline CDR1 reads LGHNA; CDR2 reads YNFKEQ. V gave up 4 bases and J gave up 4 bases, with 14 bases separating them. The CDR3 nucleotides read TGTGCCAGCAGCCCCGGGGGCCAGAGATACGAGCAGTACTTC. Translated: CASSPGGQRYEQYF.

This clonotype is deemed medium-sized. The chain recombines TRBV29-1 with TRBJ1-1; 7 nucleotides align to TRBD1. CDR1 and CDR2 (germline): SQVTM, ANQGSEA. Unmatched junction bases numbered 12, after V lost 4 bases and J lost 1 base. The CDR3 loop spans 16 amino acids. The CDR3 reads CSVAPRDRKANTEAFF. Here the CDR3 DNA reads TGCAGCGTTGCCCCCCGGGACAGAAAAGCGAACACTGAAGCTTTCTTT.

This clonotype ranks as medium-sized. This chain links TRBV7-9 with TRBJ1-2; maybe TRBD1 (5 bases). V lost 5 bases, J lost 1 base, and 14 bases lay in between. CDR3 size: 15 residues. Germline V CDR1 and CDR2: SEHNR, FQNEAQ (reference sequence). Here the CDR3 reads CASSPSWDDNYGYTF. CDR3 in DNA: TGTGCCAGCAGCCCGTCGTGGGACGATAACTATGGCTACACCTTC.

This clonotype appeared many times. The genes are TRBV12-3 or TRBV12-4 and TRBJ1-3; 7 bases fit TRBD1. CDR3 size: 15 residues. Trimming took 1 base from V and 4 from J; bases not matched to a gene: 4. CDR3 nucleotide sequence: TGTGCCAGCAGTTTAGATGGGACAGTAGGAAACACCATATATTTT. It is translated as CASSLDGTVGNTIYF.

This clonotype counts as medium-sized. The chain employs TRBV5-1 and TRBJ2-2; D gene ambiguous. CDR1 is SGHRS and CDR2 is YFSETQ in the germline V gene. V was cut by 2 bases and J by 6 bases, with 14 bases left in between. This CDR3 is 15 amino acids long. The DNA of the CDR3 is TGCGCCAGCAGCTTTGACCCGGCGCCCCCCGGGGAGCTGTTTTTT. Its protein is CASSFDPAPPGELFF.

The CDR3 coding sequence is TGTGCCAGCGGGGTGTCCGGGGCCAACGTCCTGACTTTC. Amino acid sequence: CASGVSGANVLTF. The gene calls are TRBV7-2 and TRBJ2-6; D call uncertain. With 8 bases removed from V and 4 bases from J, the gap between germline ends came to 9 bases. Germline CDR1 is SGHTA and CDR2 is FQGNSA. The CDR3 sequence is 13 residues long.